This entry features one T cell receptor beta chain sequence. Assay used: immunoSEQ multiplex PCR; TCRdb lists only in-frame clones, some missing. The sample holds some 130,000 clones; about nine tenths are singletons and the top ten take roughly 6%. This record comes from a study of control samples from healthy donors and cancer patients. V was clipped by 3 bases and J by 0 bases; unmatched bases: 8. CDR1 is SGHKS and CDR2 is YYEKEE in the germline V gene (reference sequence). The CDR3 is 17 amino acids. The chain recombines TRBV5-5 with TRBJ1-2; 10 bases are a match to TRBD1. Sequenced sample: blood. The receptor's source is a man aged 18 to 29 in good health. The CDR3 DNA follows: TGTGCCAGCAGCTCGCCGGACAGGGGGTTAGCTAACTATGGCTACACCTTC. It yields the protein CASSSPDRGLANYGYTF.